The 27 T cell receptor beta chains listed next were all sequenced from one sample in a study of cytomegalovirus exposure and HLA in healthy donors. The table came from immunoSEQ multiplex PCR; TCRdb's copy has only in-frame clones and leaves some out. This table holds about 150,000 clones, about 89% found once. The sequenced sample was PBMCs. Receptors originate from a woman aged 18-29 years in good health and CMV-seropositive.

The chain uses TRBV15 and TRBJ2-7; 8 bases are shared with TRBD1. This CDR3 has 13 amino acids. Germline V CDR1 and CDR2: LNHNV, YYDKDF (reference sequence). The junction had 10 bases not matched to a gene; V was cut back by 9 bases and J by 6 bases. DNA for the CDR3: TGTGCCACGTCGACAGGGGAGGTAGGCGAGCAGTACTTC. It translates to CATSTGEVGEQYF.

The rearrangement joins TRBV10-3 to TRBJ2-7; 10 positions agree with TRBD2. Germline V gene sequence: CDR1 ENHRY, CDR2 SYGVKD. The CDR3 consists of 19 residues. V lost 3 bases to trimming and J lost 3 bases; unmatched junction nucleotides: 17. For the CDR3, the DNA is TGTGCCATCAGTGAATCCCTAGCGGGGGCCGTGGAAAGTCGCTACGAGCAGTACTTC. Its protein is CAISESLAGAVESRYEQYF.

This clone was seen only once. The V gene is TRBV9, the J gene TRBJ2-5; D possibly corresponds to TRBD2 (6 bases). Germline values: CDR1 SGDLS, CDR2 YYNGEE. The CDR3 length is 15 residues. Trimming stripped 0 bases from V and 5 bases from J, with 14 bases between. Here the CDR3 DNA reads TGTGCCAGCAGCGTAGGTGACCCCGGAGGGGAGACCCAGTACTTC. Residues: CASSVGDPGGETQYF. Full variable domain (outside the CDR3, taken from reference TRBV9 and TRBJ2-5): DSGVTQTPKHLITATGQRVTLRCSPRSGDLSVYWYQQSLDQGLQFLIQYYNGEERAKGNILERFSAQQFPDLHSELNLSSLELGDSALYFCASSVGDPGGETQYFGPGTRLLVL.

J is TRBJ2-7 and V is TRBV4-3; 7 nucleotides match TRBD1. Germline values: CDR1 LGHNA, CDR2 YSLEER. Trimming removed 1 base from V and 2 bases from J; junction bases left unmatched: 11. This CDR3 contains 17 residues. This chain's CDR3 is CASSQVRWLRGPYEQYF. The CDR3 bases are TGCGCCAGCAGCCAAGTTCGGTGGTTGAGGGGGCCCTACGAGCAGTACTTC.

This clone occurred once. V is TRBV2 and J is TRBJ1-1, with TRBD1 matching over 9 bases. The length of the CDR3 is 13 residues. Germline V lookup: CDR1 SNHLY, CDR2 FYNNEI. With 3 bases clipped from V and 5 bases from J, the junction kept 1 base outside the gene matches. CDR3 residues: CASSEGQGTEAFF. CDR3 in DNA: TGTGCCAGCAGTGAGGGACAGGGAACTGAAGCTTTCTTT.

The chain links TRBV10-3 to TRBJ2-1; TRBD1 aligns across 7 bases. The CDR3 is 13 amino acids. The germline gives CDR1 ENHRY, CDR2 SYGVKD. Losses at the gene ends were 2 bases for V and 7 bases for J; bases not matched to a gene: 2. The CDR3 reads CAISEDRDNEQFF. CDR3 bases: TGTGCCATCAGTGAGGACAGGGATAATGAGCAGTTCTTC.

The J gene is TRBJ2-7, the V gene TRBV5-6, with a tentative D call TRBD1 (6 bases). V lost 4 bases, J lost 1 base, and 15 bases lay in between. The CDR3 consists of 15 residues. Germline V gene data show CDR1 as SGHDT and CDR2 as YYEEEE. The DNA of the CDR3 is TGTGCCAGCAGCAGCCCACCGGACAGTTCCTACGAGCAGTACTTC. Translated, it gives CASSSPPDSSYEQYF.

The chain recombines TRBV7-2 with TRBJ2-3; TRBD2 is a possible D gene (6 bases). The CDR3 spans 18 residues. Trimming shortened V by 1 base and J by 6 bases, and 23 bases separated the two germline ends. Germline V gene data show CDR1 as SGHTA and CDR2 as FQGNSA. CDR3 residues: CASSLGGGRVGGWDTQYF. In nucleotides, the CDR3 is TGTGCCAGCAGCTTAGGAGGCGGGCGAGTAGGAGGGTGGGATACGCAGTATTTT.

This sequence joins TRBV15 and TRBJ2-7; 9 bases align to TRBD1. Unmatched junction bases numbered 4, after V lost 0 bases and J lost 1 base. The CDR3 runs 16 residues. Looked up from germline, CDR1 is LNHNV and CDR2 is YYDKDF (reference sequence). The CDR3 loop is CATSREETGGSYEQYF. CDR3 sequence (DNA): TGTGCCACCAGCAGAGAAGAGACAGGGGGGTCCTACGAGCAGTACTTC.

V and J are TRBV5-6 and TRBJ2-7, with D possibly TRBD2 on 5 matching bases. The CDR3 has 13 residues. The V gene lost 3 bases and the J gene lost 7 bases, with 14 bases spanning the gap. CDR1 is SGHDT, CDR2 YYEEEE, per germline. The DNA for the CDR3 is TGTGCCAGCAGCTCTTCCCTAGAGCGGGAGCAGTACTTC. Translation gives CASSSSLEREQYF. The variable domain in full, completed from reference TRBV5-6 and TRBJ2-7, reads DAGVTQSPTHLIKTRGQQVTLRCSPKSGHDTVSWYQQALGQGPQFIFQYYEEEERQRGNFPDRFSGHQFPNYSSELNVNALLLGDSALYLCASSSSLEREQYFGPGTRLTVT.

J is TRBJ2-5 and V is TRBV5-1, with 9 bases matching TRBD2. This CDR3 region has 14 residues. With V trimmed by 4 bases and J by 4 bases, 5 bases remained unmatched. Germline lookup yields CDR1 SGHRS and CDR2 YFSETQ. The CDR3 protein is CASSGGRAGETQYF. CDR3 sequence (DNA): TGCGCCAGCAGCGGCGGGAGGGCCGGAGAGACCCAGTACTTC.

This clone was recorded a few times. The genes are TRBV10-3 and TRBJ1-1, with D unresolved. Germline V CDR1 and CDR2: ENHRY, SYGVKD. Deletions cut 6 bases from V and 3 bases from J, with 8 bases between. CDR3 size: 12 residues. CDR3 sequence (DNA): TGTGCCATCAGGGAGACATACACTGAAGCTTTCTTT. Protein sequence: CAIRETYTEAFF.

This clone was detected only once. The CDR3 protein is CASSIMTSGSVVEQYF. The CDR3 region has the DNA TGTGCCAGCAGCATAATGACTAGCGGGAGTGTTGTCGAGCAGTACTTC. The chain is built from TRBV5-6 and TRBJ2-7; 12 positions match TRBD2. The CDR3 has 16 residues. J was trimmed by 6 bases and V by 4 bases; bases with no gene match: 11. Germline CDR1 reads SGHDT; CDR2 reads YYEEEE.

V gene TRBV20-1 combines with J gene TRBJ2-7; D not certain. V shed 4 bases and J shed 3 bases, with 7 bases lying between them. The CDR3 runs 11 residues. Germline lookup yields CDR1 DFQATT and CDR2 SNEGSKA (reference sequence). CDR3 DNA: TGCAGTGCTACCCCTAGCTACGAGCAGTACTTC. Its translation: CSATPSYEQYF.

The rearrangement uses TRBV4-2 and TRBJ2-3; 9 nucleotides line up with TRBD2. CDR3 size: 17 residues. The germline V gene encodes CDR1 LGHNA and CDR2 YNFKEQ. V lost 4 bases, J lost 7 bases, and 15 bases stayed unmatched. The CDR3 coding sequence is TGTGCCAGCAGCCCAGACCTCTTTAGCGGGAGCGAAAATACGCAGTATTTT. Translated, it gives CASSPDLFSGSENTQYF.

The chain carries TRBV7-9 and TRBJ2-4; D is ambiguous. Germline loops: CDR1 SEHNR, CDR2 FQNEAQ (reference sequence). Trimming removed 5 bases from V and 1 base from J, with 15 bases in between. The CDR3 covers 16 residues. CDR3 nucleotide sequence: TGTGCCAGCAGCCCTTTTCCCCGTCTGGCCAAAAACATTCAGTACTTC. As protein: CASSPFPRLAKNIQYF.

The rearrangement uses TRBV15 and TRBJ2-1; D uncertain. The CDR3 is 15 residues long. The germline gives CDR1 LNHNV, CDR2 YYDKDF (reference sequence). Trimming shortened V by 3 bases and J by 4 bases, and 13 bases separated the two germline ends. The CDR3 is CATSRTPGVYNEQFF. The DNA of the CDR3 is TGTGCCACCAGCAGGACACCAGGCGTTTACAATGAGCAGTTCTTC.

The chain links TRBV28 to TRBJ1-1; TRBD1 might be the D (6 bases). There are 15 residues in the CDR3. Germline CDR1 MDHEN, CDR2 SYDVKM. Trimming shortened V by 0 bases and J by 2 bases, and 10 bases separated the two germline ends. This CDR3 reads CASSLWGALNTEAFF. The CDR3 bases are TGTGCCAGCAGTTTATGGGGGGCCTTAAACACTGAAGCTTTCTTT. The full variable domain, in which reference TRBV28 and TRBJ1-1 provide the parts outside the CDR3, is DVKVTQSSRYLVKRTGEKVFLECVQDMDHENMFWYRQDPGLGLRLIYFSYDVKMKEKGDIPEGYSVSREKKERFSLILESASTNQTSMYLCASSLWGALNTEAFFGQGTRLTVV.

The chain employs TRBV5-1 and TRBJ2-5; D call uncertain. V was pared by 5 bases and J by 3 bases, with 11 bases between. CDR1 SGHRS and CDR2 YFSETQ come from the germline V gene. CDR3 length: 13 residues. CDR3 nucleotides: TGCGCCAGCAGTACAGTTTTGGAAGAGACCCAGTACTTC. It translates to CASSTVLEETQYF.

The chain has TRBV6-1 and TRBJ1-3; D gene uncertain. CDR1 and CDR2 (germline): MNHNS, SASEGT. The CDR3 is 13 amino acids. V was clipped by 0 bases and J by 4 bases, with 4 bases between them. The CDR3 sequence: CASSEARGNTIYF. Here the CDR3 DNA reads TGTGCCAGCAGTGAAGCGAGGGGAAACACCATATATTTT.

This chain connects TRBV7-3 to TRBJ2-1, with 8 bases lining up with TRBD2. With 4 bases clipped from V and 4 bases from J, the junction kept 9 bases outside the gene matches. The CDR3 contains 16 residues. CDR1 SGHTA and CDR2 FQGTGA come from the germline V gene. The DNA for the CDR3 is TGTGCCAGCAGCTCGGTGGGCGGGAGGCCTTACAATGAGCAGTTCTTC. Protein: CASSSVGGRPYNEQFF.

J is TRBJ2-1 and V is TRBV27; TRBD2 matches at 12 bases. The CDR3 loop spans 18 amino acids. Germline-derived CDR1 and CDR2 are MNHEY and SMNVEV (reference sequence). V lost 4 bases to trimming and J lost 4 bases; unmatched junction nucleotides: 11. In DNA, the CDR3 is TGTGCCAGCAGTTCCAAAAGGACTAGCGGGAACGTTTACAATGAGCAGTTCTTC. Translation gives CASSSKRTSGNVYNEQFF.

The CDR3 DNA is TGTGCCTGGGTGGGGGGTCTGGTGGAAAAACTGTTTTTT. Its protein product is CAWVGGLVEKLFF. This chain links TRBV30 with TRBJ1-4; D is possibly TRBD1 (5 bases). Per germline, CDR1 GTSNPN and CDR2 SVGIG (reference sequence). CDR3 size: 13 residues. V was clipped by 5 bases and J by 8 bases, with 15 bases between them.

V and J are TRBV28 and TRBJ1-1, with unresolved D. The ends were cut back, 6 bases at V and 8 bases at J, with 16 bases in the middle. The germline CDR1 and CDR2 sequences are MDHEN and SYDVKM. CDR3 length: 13 residues. CDR3 in amino acids: CASSLVGHREAFF. The CDR3 bases are TGTGCCAGCAGCTTGGTGGGCCATCGGGAAGCTTTCTTT.

The chain combines TRBV6-5 with TRBJ1-2, with a tentative D call TRBD1 (5 bases). V shed 10 bases and J shed 2 bases, with 11 bases lying between them. CDR3 length: 12 amino acids. The germline V gene encodes CDR1 MNHEY and CDR2 SVGAGI. In nucleotides, the CDR3 is TGTGCCACCGTTCAGGGAAACTATGGCTACACCTTC. This sequence encodes CATVQGNYGYTF.

The V gene is TRBV4-1, the J gene TRBJ2-2, with D perhaps TRBD2 (5 bases). Trimming removed 0 bases at V and 5 bases at J, with 7 bases between. Per the germline V gene, CDR1 is MGHRA and CDR2 is YSYEKL. There are 14 residues in the CDR3. DNA of the CDR3: TGCGCCAGCAGCCAAGAACCGGGAACCGGGGAGCTGTTTTTT. Its translation: CASSQEPGTGELFF.

This clone appeared a single time. This chain joins TRBV30 and TRBJ1-2; perhaps TRBD1 as D (5 bases). Germline V gives CDR1 GTSNPN, CDR2 SVGIG (reference sequence). The CDR3 runs 13 residues. Trimming stripped 3 bases from V and 4 bases from J, with 12 bases between. The CDR3 nucleotides read TGTGCCTGGAGACCCACAGGTCCCTATGGCTACACCTTC. Encoded protein: CAWRPTGPYGYTF.